The T cell receptor (beta chain) described here comes from a study of blood T cell repertoires in COVID-19 (dated by TCRdb to 2020 to 2021). Regarding the study in general: The collaborator samples originated in the United States, Italy and Spain and spanned the acute and convalescent phases of COVID-19. Samples were obtained from the ongoing ImmuneRACE study (first 160 participants) and from 1,200 or so subjects provided by 6 global collaborators. The prospective study material was composed of cDNA or gDNA derived from T cells, B-cell-depleted T cells, or PBMCs. The sample metadata nearly always contained a de-identified subject ID, COVID-19 status, age in years and sex. Where HLA class I and class II types were available, the types were taken from metadata supplied by the sample provider, not from assay-based typing. The repertoires were released in a freely available public database meant as a resource for research on the immune response to SARS-CoV-2. Subjects who had been exposed to COVID-19, were actively infected with it, or had recovered from it provided the deeply sampled blood TCRbeta repertoires that made up the dataset.

The germline V gene provides CDR1 SGHTA and CDR2 FQGNSA. Trimming removed 1 base from V and 3 bases from J; the gene matches leave 2 bases unexplained. The CDR3 measures 14 amino acids from cysteine to phenylalanine. The kept DNA is CDR3 alone, 42 bases in frame from the first base. Study-wide conclusions, independent of this receptor: The amount of clinical and demographic metadata varied by source and participant and was provided uncurated.

A word on this clone: The antigen it recognizes is unknown. No base quality information exists; no much larger clone differs at one position.

Whole blood was collected in K2EDTA tubes by collaborating institutions according to the institutions' own protocols. Collaborator samples were shipped for TCRbeta analysis as frozen whole blood, isolated PBMCs, or DNA extracted from either sample type. TCRbeta CDR3 regions were amplified from genomic DNA using the immunoSEQ Assay, a bias-controlled multiplex PCR. The published analysis was carried out like this. Within the assay, amplification of reference gene primers was used to estimate how many nucleated cells each sample contained. To quantify the absolute abundance of each unique TCRbeta CDR3 rearrangement, sequence reads were collapsed and filtered. For each sample, productive Simpson clonality was calculated as the square root of Simpson's diversity index over productive rearrangements. The table comes from immuneACCESS by way of TCRdb, which keeps in-frame sequences with V and J called. Part of the clones is missing from these tables; in studies checked, under half for an unresolved V gene and the rest for unknown reasons. Clonal size and the V and J genes are those of that table, whereas D and trimming came from the DNA. The sample table records 130,000 to 150,000 clones; about four fifths of these occur just once. Over 8% of the sample belongs to the ten largest clones.

The rearrangement joined TRBV7-2 to TRBJ1-2; a stretch of 7 junction bases matches TRBD1. This clonotype originated in a human donor in a cohort sampled during active COVID-19. Sequencing was done on a sample of peripheral blood. The CDR3 region: CASSLGTGDYGYTF. The DNA sequence is TGTGCCAGCAGCTTAGGGACAGGAGACTATGGCTACACCTTC. Outside the CDR3, residues come from the reference TRBV7-2 and TRBJ1-2 proteins, so the full variable domain is: GAGVSQSPSNKVTEKGKDVELRCDPISGHTALYWYRQSLGQGLEFLIYFQGNSAPDKSGLPSDRFSAERTGGSVSTLTIQRTQQEDSAVYLCASSLGTGDYGYTFGSGTRLTVV.